Reported below is one T cell receptor (beta chain). Its specific antigen is unknown. No base quality values were provided; no much bigger clone lies one nucleotide off. The immunoSEQ Assay, a bias-controlled multiplex PCR, was used to amplify TCRbeta CDR3 regions from genomic DNA. For the original study's pipeline: The number of nucleated cells in each sample was estimated from the amplification of reference gene primers within the assay. To quantify the absolute abundance of each unique TCRbeta CDR3 rearrangement, sequence reads were collapsed and filtered. Productive Simpson clonality was computed per sample as the square root of Simpson's diversity index over productive rearrangements. Here the immuneACCESS table is served through TCRdb, limited to in-frame sequences with V and J called. Missing clones are a known gap in these copies; in checked studies unresolved V genes cover under half, and the rest lacks a known reason. That table supplies the V and J calls and clone size; D and trimming were determined from the DNA. In all, the sample holds about 99,000 clones, and about 86% of those were seen once. The top ten constitute about 2% of the sample.

The data are from a study of blood T cell repertoires in COVID-19 (TCRdb year 2020). Regarding the study in general: The collaborator samples originated in the United States, Italy and Spain and spanned the acute and convalescent phases of COVID-19. The material from the prospective study consisted of cDNA or gDNA derived from T cells, B-cell-depleted T cells, or PBMCs. The dataset comprised deeply sampled blood TCRbeta repertoires from subjects exposed to, actively infected with, or recovered from COVID-19. The repertoires were made available in a free public database intended to serve as a resource for research on the immune response to SARS-CoV-2. The samples were drawn from two sources: the first 160 participants of the ongoing ImmuneRACE study, and 1,000 to 1,500 subjects contributed by 6 global collaborators. A de-identified subject ID, COVID-19 status, age in years and sex were almost always included in the sample metadata. Where HLA class I and class II types were available, the types were taken from metadata supplied by the sample provider, not from assay-based typing. Beyond this particular receptor, the publication reports: Clinical and demographic metadata were provided uncurated, with the amount varying by source and participant.

The V end loses 3 bases and the J end loses 3 bases, and a stretch of 10 bases separates them. From its cysteine to its phenylalanine, the CDR3 spans 14 amino acids. Only the CDR3 DNA stays, 42 bases, in frame from base 1. Looking up the germline V gene yields CDR1 KGHSH and CDR2 LQKENI. In Seattle, one collaborating source enrolled patients while the infection was active and tracked those patients longitudinally over the course of disease. Collaborating institutions collected whole blood in K2EDTA tubes following their own protocols. For TCRbeta analysis, collaborator samples were shipped as frozen whole blood, as isolated PBMCs, or as DNA extracted from either sample type.

The chain couples TRBV18 to TRBJ2-3; a tentative D match to TRBD1 spans 5 bases. Input material: peripheral blood. This TCR derives from a man aged 45-65 years with COVID-19, enrolled during active disease. The DNA sequence reads TGTGCCAGCTCACCGCGTAAGGGGACAGATACGCAGTATTTT. Translated, this gives CASSPRKGTDTQYF.